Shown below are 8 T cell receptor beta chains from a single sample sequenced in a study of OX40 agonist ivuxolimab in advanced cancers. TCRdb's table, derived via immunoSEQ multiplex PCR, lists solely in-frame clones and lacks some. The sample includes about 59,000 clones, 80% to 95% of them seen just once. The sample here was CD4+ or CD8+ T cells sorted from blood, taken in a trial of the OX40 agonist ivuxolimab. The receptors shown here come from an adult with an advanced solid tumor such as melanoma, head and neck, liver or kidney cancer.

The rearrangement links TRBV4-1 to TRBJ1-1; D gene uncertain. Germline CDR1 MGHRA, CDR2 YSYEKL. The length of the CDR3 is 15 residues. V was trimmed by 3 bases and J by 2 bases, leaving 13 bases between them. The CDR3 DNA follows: TGCGCCAGCAGCCAGCCCTCGGGCCTTAACACTGAAGCTTTCTTT. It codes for CASSQPSGLNTEAFF.

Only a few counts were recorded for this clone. The CDR3 loop is CASSPLTGEEQYF. The DNA for the CDR3 is TGCGCCAGCAGCCCACTAACAGGGGAAGAGCAGTACTTC. The chain carries TRBV4-1 and TRBJ2-7; 7 bases line up with TRBD1. Germline-derived CDR1 and CDR2 are MGHRA and YSYEKL. The CDR3 length is 13 residues. V lost 4 bases and J lost 7; bases outside the gene matches: 7.

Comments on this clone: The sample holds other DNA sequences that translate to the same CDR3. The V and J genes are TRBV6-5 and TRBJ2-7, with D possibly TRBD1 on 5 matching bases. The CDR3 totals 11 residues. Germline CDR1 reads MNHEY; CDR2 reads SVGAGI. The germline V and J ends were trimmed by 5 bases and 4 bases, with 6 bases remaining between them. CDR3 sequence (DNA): TGTGCCAGCAGTAGGGGATACGAGCAGTACTTC. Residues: CASSRGYEQYF.

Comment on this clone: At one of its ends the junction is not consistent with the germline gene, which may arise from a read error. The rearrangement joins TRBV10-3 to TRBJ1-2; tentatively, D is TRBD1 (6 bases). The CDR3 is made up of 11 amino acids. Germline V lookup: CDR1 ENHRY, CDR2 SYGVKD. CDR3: CAISAGGAGLF. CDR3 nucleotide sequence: TGTGCCATCAGTGCGGGGGGCGCGGGGCTCTTC.

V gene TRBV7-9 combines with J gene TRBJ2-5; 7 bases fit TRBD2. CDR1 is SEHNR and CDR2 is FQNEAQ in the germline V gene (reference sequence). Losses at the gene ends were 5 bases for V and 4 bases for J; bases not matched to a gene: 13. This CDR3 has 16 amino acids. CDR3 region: CASSPKYAGVVETQYF. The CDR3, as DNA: TGTGCCAGCAGCCCCAAGTACGCGGGAGTCGTAGAGACCCAGTACTTC.

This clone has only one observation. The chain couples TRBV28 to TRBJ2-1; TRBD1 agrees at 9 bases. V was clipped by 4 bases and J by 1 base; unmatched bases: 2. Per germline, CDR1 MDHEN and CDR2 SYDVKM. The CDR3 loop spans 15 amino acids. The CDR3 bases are TGTGCCAGCAGTTCTGGGACAGGGTCCTACAATGAGCAGTTCTTC. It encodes CASSSGTGSYNEQFF.

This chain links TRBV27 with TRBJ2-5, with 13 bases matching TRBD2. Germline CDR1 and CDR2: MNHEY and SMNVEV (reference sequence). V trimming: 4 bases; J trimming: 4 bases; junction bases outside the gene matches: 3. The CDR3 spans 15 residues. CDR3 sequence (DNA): TGTGCCAGCAGTTATGGGACTAGCGGGATAGAGACCCAGTACTTC. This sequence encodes CASSYGTSGIETQYF.

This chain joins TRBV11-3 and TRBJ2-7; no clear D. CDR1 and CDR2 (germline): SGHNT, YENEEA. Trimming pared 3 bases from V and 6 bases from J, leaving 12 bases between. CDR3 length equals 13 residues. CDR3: CASSFGYGSEQYF. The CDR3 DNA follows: TGTGCCAGCAGCTTCGGGTATGGGTCCGAGCAGTACTTC.